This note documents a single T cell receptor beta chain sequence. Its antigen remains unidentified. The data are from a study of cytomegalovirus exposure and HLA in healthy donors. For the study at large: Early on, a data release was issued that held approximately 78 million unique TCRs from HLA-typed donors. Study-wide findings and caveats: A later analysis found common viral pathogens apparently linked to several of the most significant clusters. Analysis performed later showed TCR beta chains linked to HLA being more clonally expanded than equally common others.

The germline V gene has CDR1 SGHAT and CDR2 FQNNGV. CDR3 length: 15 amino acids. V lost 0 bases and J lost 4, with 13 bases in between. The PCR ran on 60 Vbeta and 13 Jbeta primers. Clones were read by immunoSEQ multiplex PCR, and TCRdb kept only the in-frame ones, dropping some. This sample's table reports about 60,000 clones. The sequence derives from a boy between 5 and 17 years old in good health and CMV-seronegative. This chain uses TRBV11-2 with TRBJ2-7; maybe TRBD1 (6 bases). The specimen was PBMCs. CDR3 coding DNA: TGTGCCAGCAGCTTAGAGGGGATTACAGGGTACGAGCAGTACTTC. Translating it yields CASSLEGITGYEQYF.